The subject of this entry is one T cell receptor (beta chain). What it binds is not known. The data derive from a study of T cells in Graves' hyperthyroidism and ophthalmopathy. General observations from the study: Peripheral blood also featured most of the thyroid clonotypes expanded above 0.001.

The V gene lost 1 base and the J gene lost 0 bases, with 13 bases spanning the gap. Germline CDR1 is MGHRA and CDR2 is YSYEKL. This CDR3 region has 17 residues. Template material for amplifying TCR beta CDR3 regions consisted of RNA transcripts. A set of HTBI primers served as the primers for a first-round RT-PCR of the TCR CDR3. TCRdb ran MiXCR on the multiplex PCR reads and lists one entry per CDR3 protein. The sample yields approximately 640,000 distinct CDR3 sequences, 15% to 20% seen once. The gene calls are TRBV4-1 and TRBJ1-5; D is undetermined. Sequenced: blood. This TCR was recovered from a man aged 50 or older with Graves' hyperthyroidism. The CDR3 loop is CASSQGVFLYSNQPQHF. The CDR3 region has the DNA TGCGCCAGCAGCCAAGGGGTGTTTCTTTATAGCAATCAGCCCCAGCATTTT.